This is a list of T cell receptor beta chains from one sample in a study of identical twins. TCRdb passed the 5' RACE reads through MiXCR, listing each CDR3 protein once. The table shows about 790,000 distinct CDR3 sequences, with around a sixth occurring only once. The data also belong to a second study, concerning T cells expressing NK-cell markers.

The sample comprised PBMCs. These receptors all come from a young woman in good health. CDR3s include the opening cysteine and the closing phenylalanine or tryptophan. The D gene is left open where the match is weak. A row's size may be missing; if present it is once, few, many or a size class.

v_call	clone_size	d_call	cdr3_aa
TRBV6-1	many	.	CASTEGGGHNEQFF
TRBV12-3/TRBV12-4	few	.	CASSPSRGDGELFF
TRBV5-1	.	.	CASSLEKYNEQFF
TRBV12-3/TRBV12-4	.	.	CASSYRDSGSYEQYF
TRBV29-1	few	TRBD1	CSVEGARNQPQHF
TRBV12-3/TRBV12-4	few	.	CASSTTGKSSYEQYF
TRBV5-6	few	TRBD1	CASSSILKGAAKNIQYF
TRBV12-3/TRBV12-4	.	.	CASSLSPGATHEQFF
TRBV20-1	.	.	CSARGRGDYGYTF
TRBV5-1	.	.	CASSLGEKETQYF
TRBV7-7	.	TRBD2	CASSLERGGQQYF
TRBV12-3/TRBV12-4	many	TRBD2	CASSDPIAGSNTGELFF
TRBV12-3/TRBV12-4	few	.	CASSLFNYGYTF
TRBV7-2	.	TRBD1	CASSGRTGFGAGNTIYF
TRBV20-1	few	.	CSAAKSAGPTGGELFF
TRBV5-1	.	TRBD1	CASSRDRISGELFF
TRBV11-1	.	TRBD2	CASSSLIGLAGGRGELFF
TRBV5-1	.	.	CASSLDRAGPQHF
TRBV7-9	few	TRBD1	CASSLGTGGTPDTQYF
TRBV20-1	few	.	CSAGNVGVAYEQYF
TRBV30	.	.	CAWGAGDIQYF
TRBV7-9	many	.	CASSLEPDTQYF
TRBV4-2	.	.	CASSQDRGVDTEAFF
TRBV20-1	.	.	CSAKPDTDTQYF
TRBV5-1	.	.	CASSEGNNEQFF
TRBV5-6	.	TRBD2	CASSLDQRESGELFF
TRBV20-1	few	.	CSVLDTQSTGELFF
TRBV12-3/TRBV12-4	few	.	CASSPRVPFYEQYF
TRBV6-2/TRBV6-3	.	TRBD1	CASSYTSGTGFISYEQYF
TRBV12-3/TRBV12-4	.	.	CASSRQEGRHAKAFF
TRBV7-6	.	TRBD1	CASSLGTGGETQYF
TRBV6-5	few	.	CASGTLSYEQYF
TRBV3-1	.	.	CASSQEWIGLQFF
TRBV27	few	.	CASSPRGYTYEQYF
TRBV7-9	few	.	CASSSSWGGYTF
TRBV6-5	few	.	CASSYGEEQYF
TRBV5-5	.	TRBD1	CASSLRQGTNEKLFF
TRBV9	.	.	CASSVEEVRGYEQYF
TRBV27	.	.	CASSHRERTDTQYF
TRBV7-2	.	TRBD2	CASSLGTRDTQYF
TRBV20-1	.	.	CSARVRSNQPQHF
TRBV20-1	few	TRBD2	CSARGTSGVYEQYF
TRBV6-1	few	.	CASRKTGSGNEQFF
TRBV12-3/TRBV12-4	.	.	CASSSSPEISRRDYNEQFF
TRBV6-5	.	.	CASSYSILGTYGYTF
TRBV9	once	TRBD2	CASSTRTSGTTDTQYF
TRBV12-3/TRBV12-4	few	.	CASAKSGAGELFF
TRBV11-1	few	TRBD2	CASSLGRTSGMHYNEQFF
TRBV27	few	.	CASNGMGGNNEQFF
TRBV5-1	.	.	CASSTAGDYGYTF
TRBV11-3	.	TRBD2	CASSSRLAGGSYEQYF
TRBV11-3	.	.	CASSARSSRDYEQYF
TRBV12-3/TRBV12-4	.	.	CASSLGGPLRTDTQYF
TRBV20-1	few	TRBD2	CSARDRGTSGQTQYF
TRBV9	.	.	CASSVRQQETQYF
TRBV3-1	few	.	CASSQDGRGLETQYF
TRBV20-1	.	TRBD2	CSAKDPAGWSKTQYF
TRBV10-3	.	TRBD1	CAISERPGTGVVEAFF
TRBV18	.	.	CASSPYDRRLTYEQYF